This entry lists 6 T cell receptor beta chains sequenced from one sample in a study of circulating and synovial CD4+ cells in juvenile arthritis. The table came from immunoSEQ multiplex PCR; TCRdb's copy has only in-frame clones and leaves some out. This sample has under 35,000 clones; just under 97% occur once, and the top ten carry approximately 0.19%. Sequencing was performed on CD4+ T cells from blood. The receptors were sampled from a human donor with juvenile idiopathic arthritis.

The chain combines TRBV9 with TRBJ1-4; D perhaps matches TRBD1 (6 bases). Germline V CDR1 and CDR2: SGDLS, YYNGEE. Trimming shortened V by 2 bases and J by 5 bases, and 19 bases separated the two germline ends. The CDR3 covers 17 residues. The CDR3 sequence is CASSVDKQGPENEKLFF. The CDR3 nucleotides read TGTGCCAGCAGCGTGGATAAACAGGGCCCAGAGAATGAAAAACTGTTTTTT.

This chain uses TRBV27 with TRBJ1-5, with unresolved D. Germline V gives CDR1 MNHEY, CDR2 SMNVEV (reference sequence). This CDR3 comprises 13 residues. Trimming cost V 3 bases and J 2 bases, with 5 bases left between them. The CDR3 DNA sequence: TGTGCCAGCAGTTTGAGGGGCAATCAGCCCCAGCATTTT. Its translation: CASSLRGNQPQHF.

The chain carries TRBV18 and TRBJ1-5; D not resolved. Germline assignment: CDR1 KGHSH and CDR2 LQKENI. The germline V and J ends were trimmed by 3 bases and 5 bases, with 8 bases remaining between them. The CDR3 loop spans 13 amino acids. The CDR3, as DNA: TGTGCCAGCTCACCCGGGAGGGATCAGCCCCAGCATTTT. It specifies CASSPGRDQPQHF.

The J gene is TRBJ2-5, the V gene TRBV7-2; D is unresolved. This CDR3 region has 12 residues. CDR1 and CDR2 (germline): SGHTA, FQGNSA. Trimming took 5 bases from V and 5 from J, leaving 9 bases between them. The CDR3 sequence is CASSPRSETQYF. In nucleotides, the CDR3 is TGTGCCAGCAGCCCCCGGAGTGAGACCCAGTACTTC.

J is TRBJ2-1 and V is TRBV6-6; 9 bases fit TRBD2. Per germline, CDR1 MNHNY and CDR2 SVGAGI (reference sequence). With 10 bases clipped from V and 4 bases from J, the junction kept 11 bases outside the gene matches. CDR3 length: 15 amino acids. CDR3 protein: CATLKSSGVYNEQFF. The CDR3 coding sequence is TGTGCCACACTTAAATCTAGCGGGGTTTACAATGAGCAGTTCTTC.

The DNA for the CDR3 is TGTGCCTGGAGTGTACTCAGGAATGATGAGCAGTTCTTC. This encodes CAWSVLRNDEQFF. J is TRBJ2-1 and V is TRBV30; the D is unclear. Germline CDR1 is GTSNPN and CDR2 is SVGIG (reference sequence). V dropped 0 bases and J dropped 8 bases, with 11 bases sitting between them. This CDR3 is built from 13 residues.